These 24 T cell receptor beta chains came from one sample sequenced in a study of response to subunit inactivated influenza vaccine. From the RT-PCR reads, TCRdb called clonotypes with MiXCR, one entry per CDR3 protein. The sample holds hundreds of thousands of distinct CDR3 sequences; approximately 15% are singletons and the top ten take approximately 7%. Specimen: PBMCs from blood, collected approximately 15 days before vaccination. Receptors were obtained from a man aged 45-65 years who received an inactivated influenza vaccine.

This clonotype was counted between two and nine times. The V and J genes are TRBV20-1 and TRBJ2-3; 8 bases map to TRBD2. Germline CDR1 is DFQATT and CDR2 is SNEGSKA (reference sequence). This CDR3 has 16 residues. V shed 3 bases and J 5 bases; nucleotides not matched to a gene: 13. CDR3 nucleotide sequence: TGCAGTGCTAGGGACGGGTCTAGCGGGCGGGGAGATACGCAGTATTTT. Its translation: CSARDGSSGRGDTQYF.

V gene TRBV4-3 combines with J gene TRBJ2-3, with D possibly matching TRBD1 (6 bases). The V end was cut by 0 bases, the J end by 0 bases, with 13 bases between. This CDR3 comprises 17 residues. CDR1 is LGHNA and CDR2 is YSLEER in the germline V gene. This CDR3 reads CASSQDGQLSSTDTQYF. The CDR3 DNA follows: TGCGCCAGCAGCCAAGACGGACAGTTGTCTAGCACAGATACGCAGTATTTT.

The chain couples TRBV7-9 to TRBJ2-1; D is possibly TRBD1 (9 bases). Germline CDR1 SEHNR, CDR2 FQNEAQ (reference sequence). The CDR3 extends over 13 amino acids. Trimming took off 5 bases at V and 15 bases at J, with 20 bases between the two ends. The CDR3 sequence: CASSPREGQGSFF. As DNA, the CDR3 is TGTGCCAGCAGCCCCCGGGAGGGACAGGGTTCGTTCTTC.

The chain uses TRBV11-2 and TRBJ2-7; 12 bases are a match to TRBD1. The CDR3 runs 16 residues. Germline lookup yields CDR1 SGHAT and CDR2 FQNNGV. Trimming took 4 bases from V and 5 from J; bases not matched to a gene: 9. Here the CDR3 DNA reads TGTGCCAGCAGCTCTCACCGGGACAGGGGGCCCAACGAGCAGTACTTC. It is translated as CASSSHRDRGPNEQYF.

The sample holds many counts of this clonotype. The genes are TRBV2 and TRBJ2-1; D gene unclear. Trimming stripped 2 bases from V and 7 bases from J, with 15 bases between. CDR1 is SNHLY, CDR2 FYNNEI, per germline. This CDR3 has 15 amino acids. DNA of the CDR3: TGTGCCAGCAGTGAATTACGTATTCCTAGGAATGAGCAGTTCTTC. It yields the protein CASSELRIPRNEQFF.

This clonotype was picked up a small number of times. The J gene is TRBJ2-7, the V gene TRBV6-2 or TRBV6-3; D call uncertain. Germline V gives CDR1 MNHEY, CDR2 SVGEGT. The CDR3 has 16 amino acids. Trimming left V 6 bases short and J 3 bases short, with 21 bases between. The DNA for the CDR3 is TGTGCCAGCAGCTCCGCCTGGAAGGTGGGAAACTACGAGCAGTACTTC. It specifies CASSSAWKVGNYEQYF.

The chain employs TRBV10-3 and TRBJ2-3, with TRBD2 matching over 8 bases. Germline V gene data show CDR1 as ENHRY and CDR2 as SYGVKD. The CDR3 extends over 15 amino acids. With 3 bases clipped from V and 2 bases from J, the junction kept 4 bases outside the gene matches. The CDR3 sequence: CAISDGSGNTDTQYF. The CDR3 DNA is TGTGCCATCAGTGACGGTAGCGGGAACACAGATACGCAGTATTTT.

The chain combines TRBV10-3 with TRBJ1-2; maybe TRBD1 (6 bases). This CDR3 contains 14 residues. Germline CDR1 and CDR2: ENHRY and SYGVKD. With 2 bases removed from V and 7 bases from J, the gap between germline ends came to 14 bases. This chain's CDR3 is CAISETGRISGYTF. The CDR3 region has the DNA TGTGCCATCAGTGAGACAGGGAGGATATCTGGCTACACCTTC.

The chain links TRBV15 to TRBJ2-4; weak D call: TRBD2 (6 bases). Germline loops: CDR1 LNHNV, CDR2 YYDKDF (reference sequence). The germline V and J ends were trimmed by 4 bases and 2 bases, with 9 bases remaining between them. The CDR3 extends over 14 amino acids. CDR3 protein: CATSKGGTKNIQYF. CDR3 nucleotide sequence: TGTGCCACCAGCAAAGGAGGGACCAAAAACATTCAGTACTTC. The full variable domain, its missing parts supplied by reference TRBV15 and TRBJ2-4, is DAMVIQNPRYQVTQFGKPVTLSCSQTLNHNVMYWYQQKSSQAPKLLFHYYDKDFNNEADTPDNFQSRRPNTSFCFLDIRSPGLGDTAMYLCATSKGGTKNIQYFGAGTRLSVL.

This chain uses TRBV19 with TRBJ2-1; D might be TRBD2 (6 bases). Deletions cut 5 bases from V and 3 bases from J, with 14 bases between. Germline V CDR1 and CDR2: LNHDA, SQIVND (reference sequence). The CDR3 is 15 residues long. The CDR3 loop is CASSWLADYYNEQFF. The CDR3, as DNA: TGTGCCAGTAGTTGGTTAGCGGATTACTACAATGAGCAGTTCTTC.

In this sample, this clonotype turned up a few times. This chain links TRBV15 with TRBJ2-3; possibly TRBD1 for D (6 bases). Germline V gene sequence: CDR1 LNHNV, CDR2 YYDKDF (reference sequence). The CDR3 is 14 amino acids. The V end was cut by 4 bases, the J end by 0 bases, with 8 bases between. The CDR3 region is CATSMGHSTDTQYF. In DNA, the CDR3 is TGTGCCACCAGCATGGGACACAGCACAGATACGCAGTATTTT.

This clonotype was observed a handful of times. V usage is TRBV6-2 or TRBV6-3 and J usage is TRBJ2-1; D possibly corresponds to TRBD2 (6 bases). Germline V gene data show CDR1 as MNHEY and CDR2 as SVGEGT. Trimming removed 7 bases at V and 0 bases at J, with 13 bases between. The CDR3 is 15 amino acids. The CDR3 sequence is CASTELASSYNEQFF. CDR3 DNA: TGTGCCAGCACCGAACTAGCCTCCTCCTACAATGAGCAGTTCTTC.

The chain links TRBV4-2 to TRBJ1-6; D is undetermined. This CDR3 spans 17 amino acids. V was pared by 1 base and J by 0 bases, with 10 bases between. CDR1 is LGHNA, CDR2 YNFKEQ, per germline. CDR3 amino acids: CASSQGGPGSYNSPLHF. The DNA of the CDR3 is TGTGCCAGCAGCCAAGGGGGTCCTGGCTCCTATAATTCACCCCTCCACTTT.

This clonotype came up a few times. This chain joins TRBV11-2 and TRBJ2-3; perhaps TRBD2 as D (7 bases). Germline V gives CDR1 SGHAT, CDR2 FQNNGV. The CDR3 consists of 15 residues. The V and J ends lost 3 bases and 6 bases respectively, with 16 bases between them. The DNA of the CDR3 is TGTGCCAGCAGCTTGACGGGGGGCCCCTTCGATACGCAGTATTTT. Amino acids: CASSLTGGPFDTQYF.

The chain joins TRBV6-5 to TRBJ2-2; 7 bases are shared with TRBD1. This CDR3 spans 17 amino acids. Germline V gene lookup returns CDR1 MNHEY and CDR2 SVGAGI. J was trimmed by 2 bases and V by 4 bases; bases with no gene match: 10. The CDR3 spells CASSSDWGQSNTGELFF. For the CDR3, the DNA is TGTGCCAGCAGTTCCGATTGGGGACAGTCTAACACCGGGGAGCTGTTTTTT.

V is TRBV27 and J is TRBJ2-4, with 7 bases matching TRBD1. V was pared by 8 bases and J by 3 bases, with 10 bases of the junction left unmatched. Germline CDR1 MNHEY, CDR2 SMNVEV (reference sequence). The CDR3 runs 15 residues. The CDR3 bases are TGTGCCAGCGGGATGTCGGACAGGCACAAAAACATTCAGTACTTC. Amino acids: CASGMSDRHKNIQYF.

The chain is built from TRBV20-1 and TRBJ2-5, with TRBD2 identical over 11 bases. Germline V gives CDR1 DFQATT, CDR2 SNEGSKA (reference sequence). Trimming removed 3 bases from V and 4 bases from J; junction bases left unmatched: 10. The CDR3 covers 16 residues. In nucleotides, the CDR3 is TGCAGTGCTAGTATTTTTAGCGGGGGGGCTCTAGAGACCCAGTACTTC. This sequence encodes CSASIFSGGALETQYF.

This clonotype was seen at least ten times. The CDR3 sequence: CASREGQGPYYEQYF. Written as DNA, the CDR3 is TGTGCCAGCAGAGAGGGACAGGGACCGTACTACGAGCAGTACTTC. The chain combines TRBV6-1 with TRBJ2-7; TRBD1 agrees at 9 bases. The CDR3 has 15 amino acids. V shed 6 bases, J shed 3 bases, and the junction held 9 bases outside the gene matches. Per germline, CDR1 MNHNS and CDR2 SASEGT.

The genes are TRBV3-1 and TRBJ1-6, with D hard to call. V lost 0 bases and J 9 bases, leaving 9 bases between the germline ends. The CDR3 consists of 14 residues. CDR1 is LGHDT, CDR2 YNNKEL, per germline (reference sequence). The CDR3 here is CASSQDRIFSPLHF. As DNA, the CDR3 is TGTGCCAGCAGCCAAGATAGGATTTTTTCACCCCTCCACTTT.

The chain is built from TRBV14 and TRBJ2-1; no reliable D call. V was clipped by 1 base and J by 11 bases, with 12 bases between them. The germline V gene has CDR1 SGHDN and CDR2 FVKESK. This CDR3 region has 13 residues. CDR3 DNA sequence: TGTGCCAGCAGCCAAGCCCCCCTAAGCAAGCAGTTCTTC. Its translation: CASSQAPLSKQFF.

In its sample, this clonotype was seen a few times. The rearrangement joins TRBV15 to TRBJ2-7; 7 nucleotides match TRBD1. This CDR3 is built from 16 residues. Germline CDR1 and CDR2: LNHNV and YYDKDF (reference sequence). V lost 1 base and J lost 4; bases outside the gene matches: 10. The CDR3 nucleotides read TGTGCCACCAGCAGAGTCTATTGGGACAGACCGTACGAGCAGTACTTC. This sequence encodes CATSRVYWDRPYEQYF.

This clonotype was observed many times. This sequence joins TRBV24-1 and TRBJ2-5; 9 bases agree with TRBD1. In germline, CDR1 is KGHDR, CDR2 SFDVKD. This CDR3 comprises 15 residues. V lost 9 bases, J lost 4 bases, and 11 bases stayed unmatched. This chain's CDR3 is CATAFSGTGLETQYF. CDR3 coding DNA: TGTGCCACCGCATTCTCCGGGACAGGGTTAGAGACCCAGTACTTC.

This clonotype was counted only a few times. The chain has TRBV6-1 and TRBJ2-3; D is unresolved. Germline V gives CDR1 MNHNS, CDR2 SASEGT. Trimming removed 6 bases from V and 1 base from J, with 14 bases in between. This CDR3 comprises 15 residues. In DNA, the CDR3 is TGTGCCAGCAGAGGAGAGAGCGCACGCACAGATACGCAGTATTTT. This gives the protein CASRGESARTDTQYF.

This clonotype was picked up a small number of times. The V gene is TRBV6-1, the J gene TRBJ2-5; 15 nucleotides agree with TRBD2. Looked up from germline, CDR1 is MNHNS and CDR2 is SASEGT. The junction had 9 bases not matched to a gene; V was cut back by 6 bases and J by 7 bases. This CDR3 has 16 amino acids. DNA for the CDR3: TGTGCCAGCAGGGGACTAGCGGGGGGCTATGAGGGGACCCAGTACTTC. This encodes CASRGLAGGYEGTQYF.